These T cell receptor beta chains were read from a single sample in a study of blood T cell repertoires in COVID-19. Only in-frame clones appear in the TCRdb table, and some are missing; sequencing was by immunoSEQ multiplex PCR. The sample consists of roughly 250,000 clones, roughly 80% of them appearing once. Material for sequencing was peripheral blood. The receptors derive from a person between 65 and 80 years old with COVID-19, enrolled during active disease. Both conserved end residues are part of each CDR3. The D gene is left open where the match is weak. A row's size may be missing; if present it is once, few, many or a size class.

abundance,d_gene,v_gene,j_gene,CDR3aa,CDR3nt
.,TRBD2,TRBV7-2,TRBJ2-1,CASSSTSGNAYNEQFF,TGTGCCAGCAGCTCGACTAGCGGGAATGCCTACAATGAGCAGTTCTTC
.,TRBD1,TRBV10-3,TRBJ2-1,CAISESGQGAFGEQFF,TGTGCCATCAGTGAGTCGGGTCAGGGGGCGTTCGGTGAGCAGTTCTTC
.,.,TRBV14,TRBJ1-1,CASSQVVAGEAFF,TGTGCCAGCAGCCAAGTCGTGGCGGGTGAAGCTTTCTTT
.,TRBD2,TRBV24-1,TRBJ2-1,CAPSDLGRGGSYNEQFF,TGTGCCCCCAGTGATTTGGGGCGGGGGGGCTCCTACAATGAGCAGTTCTTC
.,.,TRBV7-6,TRBJ1-1,CASSSVAAGRPEAFF,TGTGCCAGCAGCTCGGTTGCCGCCGGGAGACCTGAAGCTTTCTTT
.,.,TRBV7-8,TRBJ2-5,CASSLGVGGQETQYF,TGTGCCAGCAGCTTAGGTGTGGGAGGTCAAGAGACCCAGTACTTC
.,TRBD1,TRBV5-1,TRBJ1-4,CASSLGTGPNEKLFF,TGCGCCAGCAGCTTGGGGACAGGGCCGAATGAAAAACTGTTTTTT
.,.,TRBV5-5,TRBJ2-3,CASSFRVWVGGTDTQYF,TGTGCCAGCAGCTTTCGTGTTTGGGTTGGGGGGACAGATACGCAGTATTTT
once,TRBD2,TRBV25-1,TRBJ2-3,CARGTSALSTDTQYF,TGTGCCAGAGGGACTAGCGCGCTTAGCACAGATACGCAGTATTTT
.,TRBD1,TRBV9,TRBJ2-1,CASSLGQDFGEQFF,TGTGCCAGCAGCCTGGGACAGGATTTCGGTGAGCAGTTCTTC
.,.,TRBV3-1/TRBV3-2,TRBJ2-7,CASSQGPGVPYEQYF,TGTGCCAGCAGCCAAGGGCCAGGGGTACCCTACGAGCAGTACTTC
.,TRBD1,TRBV3-1/TRBV3-2,TRBJ1-1,CASSQQDRAAFF,TGTGCCAGCAGCCAACAGGACAGGGCTGCTTTCTTT
.,TRBD2,TRBV24-1,TRBJ2-3,CATSDRSGTPPDTQYF,TGTGCCACCAGTGACCGGAGCGGGACTCCCCCGGATACGCAGTATTTT
.,.,TRBV7-8,TRBJ2-7,CASSLGPGYEQYF,TGTGCCAGCAGCTTAGGTCCCGGCTACGAGCAGTACTTC
.,TRBD2,TRBV7-6,TRBJ2-4,CASSLLAGEGKNIQYF,TGTGCCAGCAGCTTACTAGCGGGGGAGGGCAAAAACATTCAGTACTTC
.,.,TRBV27,TRBJ2-7,CASERRVGGEQYF,TGTGCCAGCGAGAGGAGGGTGGGGGGCGAGCAGTACTTC
.,TRBD1,TRBV5-6,TRBJ2-2,CASSILGQGSGELFF,TGTGCCAGCAGCATCCTCGGACAGGGCTCCGGGGAGCTGTTTTTT
.,.,TRBV9,TRBJ1-5,CASSEGPHQPQHF,TGTGCCAGCAGCGAGGGGCCACATCAGCCCCAGCATTTT
few,TRBD2,TRBV6-5,TRBJ2-7,CASSPLAGLSYEQYF,TGTGCCAGCAGTCCCCTAGCGGGGCTCTCCTACGAGCAGTACTTC
.,TRBD2,TRBV5-1,TRBJ2-3,CASSFLAGVSTDTQYF,TGCGCCAGCAGCTTTTTAGCGGGGGTTAGCACAGATACGCAGTATTTT
once,TRBD1,TRBV19,TRBJ2-1,CASSPRQGSLLNYNEQFF,TGTGCCAGTAGTCCGCGACAGGGGTCTCTCCTTAACTACAATGAGCAGTTCTTC
.,TRBD1,TRBV6-1,TRBJ2-3,CASSEFTGGTDTQYF,TGTGCCAGCAGTGAATTTACAGGGGGTACGGATACGCAGTATTTT
.,.,TRBV7-2,TRBJ1-4,CASSLTGTPNEKLFF,TGTGCCAGCAGCCTCACCGGGACACCAAATGAAAAACTGTTTTTT
.,.,TRBV18,TRBJ2-6,CASSPLQGTGANVLTF,TGTGCCAGCTCACCACTTCAGGGAACTGGGGCCAACGTCCTGACTTTC
once,TRBD2,TRBV6-6,TRBJ2-7,CASIYGGGSYEQYF,TGTGCCAGCATTTACGGGGGGGGATCCTACGAGCAGTACTTC
.,TRBD1,TRBV5-5,TRBJ1-5,CASSVGTGGVQPQHF,TGTGCCAGCAGCGTCGGGACAGGGGGGGTTCAGCCCCAGCATTTT
.,TRBD2,TRBV5-4,TRBJ2-2,CASSPGTSGRSTGELFF,TGTGCCAGCAGCCCCGGGACTAGCGGGAGGAGCACCGGGGAGCTGTTTTTT
.,.,TRBV5-4,TRBJ2-7,CASSLERPPGIYEQYF,TGTGCCAGCAGCTTGGAACGGCCGCCAGGCATTTACGAGCAGTACTTC
.,TRBD2,TRBV5-1,TRBJ2-7,CASSLGQPRLAGDEQYF,TGCGCCAGCAGCTTGGGACAGCCAAGACTAGCGGGTGACGAGCAGTACTTC
once,TRBD1,TRBV4-3,TRBJ1-2,CASSLGQGSYYGYTF,TGCGCCAGCAGCCTGGGACAGGGGAGTTACTATGGCTACACCTTC
.,.,TRBV12-3/TRBV12-4,TRBJ1-4,CASTLPGVGKLFF,TGTGCCAGCACCCTTCCCGGGGTTGGAAAACTGTTTTTT
.,.,TRBV5-1,TRBJ1-2,CASSLSGAGYGYTF,TGCGCCAGCAGCTTATCAGGGGCCGGCTATGGCTACACCTTC
.,.,TRBV30,TRBJ2-6,CAWSHRVPGNVLTF,TGTGCCTGGAGTCACAGGGTTCCGGGCAACGTCCTGACTTTC
once,TRBD1,TRBV9,TRBJ1-6,CASRKTGTVYSPLHF,TGTGCCAGCAGGAAAACCGGGACAGTATATTCACCCCTCCACTTT
.,TRBD2,TRBV5-1,TRBJ2-5,CASSPRTSGATGRGETQYF,TGCGCCAGCAGCCCACGGACTAGCGGGGCCACCGGGAGGGGGGAGACCCAGTACTTC
.,TRBD1,TRBV27,TRBJ2-3,CASSWDRLSTDTQYF,TGTGCCAGCTCCTGGGACAGGCTAAGCACAGATACGCAGTATTTT
.,.,TRBV7-3,TRBJ2-2,CASSSTGFANTGELFF,TGTGCCAGCAGCTCCACAGGGTTCGCGAACACCGGGGAGCTGTTTTTT
.,.,TRBV6-5,TRBJ1-6,CASRDSPSPLHF,TGTGCCAGCAGAGACAGCCCTTCACCCCTCCACTTT
few,.,TRBV28,TRBJ1-2,CASNQLSYLGYTF,TGTGCCAGCAATCAACTTTCCTACCTTGGCTACACCTTC
.,.,TRBV7-6,TRBJ2-3,CASSFSPVPGTDTQYF,TGTGCCAGCAGCTTTAGTCCGGTTCCTGGCACAGATACGCAGTATTTT
.,TRBD1,TRBV19,TRBJ1-2,CASSHRGRYYGYTF,TGTGCCAGTAGCCACAGGGGCCGGTACTATGGCTACACCTTC
.,TRBD1,TRBV7-9,TRBJ2-3,CASRPTVGQGAADTQYF,TGTGCCAGCAGACCCACCGTTGGACAGGGGGCGGCAGATACGCAGTATTTT
.,.,TRBV29-1,TRBJ1-2,CSVEDPGPYGYTF,TGCAGCGTTGAAGATCCAGGGCCCTATGGCTACACCTTC
.,TRBD1,TRBV12-5,TRBJ1-1,CASGLVLGQGSTEAFF,TGTGCTAGTGGTTTGGTACTGGGACAGGGGAGCACTGAAGCTTTCTTT
.,TRBD2,TRBV18,TRBJ2-2,CASSPGAGAGELFF,TGTGCCAGCTCACCAGGGGCGGGAGCCGGGGAGCTGTTTTTT
.,.,TRBV4-3,TRBJ1-2,CASSQVGRRGLDSGYTF,TGCGCCAGCAGCCAAGTTGGTCGCAGGGGCCTCGATTCTGGCTACACCTTC
.,.,TRBV28,TRBJ1-4,CASAGTPHEKLFF,TGTGCCAGCGCCGGGACACCTCATGAAAAACTGTTTTTT
.,.,TRBV7-2,TRBJ2-3,CASSLGTRITDTQYF,TGTGCCAGCAGCCTAGGGACAAGGATCACAGATACGCAGTATTTT
.,.,TRBV18,TRBJ1-6,CATSNDGDSPLHF,TGTGCCACAAGCAACGACGGGGATTCACCCCTCCACTTT
.,.,TRBV9,TRBJ2-1,CASSLRSVGVYNEQFF,TGTGCCAGCAGCTTAAGAAGCGTCGGGGTTTACAATGAGCAGTTCTTC
.,TRBD2,TRBV20-1,TRBJ2-5,CSASRFAGGPQETQYF,TGCAGTGCTAGTCGTTTCGCGGGAGGACCCCAAGAGACCCAGTACTTC
.,TRBD2,TRBV19,TRBJ2-5,CASSILAGGRQETQYF,TGTGCCAGTAGTATACTAGCGGGGGGGCGACAAGAGACCCAGTACTTC
.,TRBD1,TRBV5-1,TRBJ2-3,CASSPGQYTDTQYF,TGCGCCAGCAGCCCGGGACAGTACACAGATACGCAGTATTTT
.,TRBD1,TRBV5-6,TRBJ2-5,CGRGPIQETQYF,TGTGGAAGGGGGCCGATTCAAGAGACCCAGTACTTC
.,TRBD2,TRBV12-5,TRBJ2-1,CASSSGSYNEQFF,TGTGCTAGCAGTAGCGGGAGTTACAATGAGCAGTTCTTC
.,TRBD1,TRBV28,TRBJ1-6,CASSAPRTGEPLHF,TGTGCCAGCAGTGCCCCCCGGACAGGGGAACCCCTCCACTTT
.,.,TRBV19,TRBJ1-1,CASTTGRNTEAFF,TGTGCCAGTACCACAGGGAGGAACACTGAAGCTTTCTTT